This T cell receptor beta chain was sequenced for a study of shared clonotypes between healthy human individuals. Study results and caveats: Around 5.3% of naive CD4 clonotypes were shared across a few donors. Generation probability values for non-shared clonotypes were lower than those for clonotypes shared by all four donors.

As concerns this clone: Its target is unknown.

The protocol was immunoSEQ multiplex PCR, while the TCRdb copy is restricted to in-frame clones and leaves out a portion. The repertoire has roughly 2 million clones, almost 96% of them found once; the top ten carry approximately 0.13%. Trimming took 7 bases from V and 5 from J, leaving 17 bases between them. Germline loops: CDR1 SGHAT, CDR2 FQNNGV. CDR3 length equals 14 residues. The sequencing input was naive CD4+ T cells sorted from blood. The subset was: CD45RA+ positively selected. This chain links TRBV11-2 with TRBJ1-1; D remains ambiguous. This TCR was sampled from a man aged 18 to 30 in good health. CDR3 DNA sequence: TGTGCCAGCACCATGACTGACGGGAGTACTGAAGCTTTCTTT. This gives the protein CASTMTDGSTEAFF.